Sequencing of this TCR beta chain was carried out in a study of OX40 agonist ivuxolimab in advanced cancers. Study observations and caveats: With doses of 0.1 to 3.0 mg/kg, CD4+ and CD8+ blood T cells had undergone clonal expansion by week 6.

Note on this clone: Its antigen is not identified.

Profiling relied on immunoSEQ multiplex PCR, and the TCRdb table lists in-frame clones only, not all of them. This sample has around 67,000 clones, with about 85% found just once. V lost 3 bases, J lost 5 bases, and 13 bases lay in between. CDR3 length: 14 amino acids. Germline V gives CDR1 MNHEY, CDR2 SMNVEV (reference sequence). This material consisted of CD4+ or CD8+ T cells sorted from blood, taken in a trial of the OX40 agonist ivuxolimab. The TCR sequence derives from an adult with an advanced solid tumor such as melanoma, head and neck, liver or kidney cancer. The V and J genes are TRBV27 and TRBJ1-1; a weak D match, TRBD1 (6 bases). The CDR3 protein is CASSFGGTGTEAFF. The CDR3 DNA reads as TGTGCCAGCAGTTTCGGCGGAACAGGGACTGAAGCTTTCTTT.